Detailed here is one T cell receptor beta chain. Its target is not known. This record belongs to a study of T cell responses to AZD1222 COVID-19 vaccine. The CDR3 has 14 residues. Trimming shortened V by 3 bases and J by 4 bases, and 13 bases separated the two germline ends. CDR1 is MGHRA, CDR2 YSYEKL, per germline. Whole-study results and caveats: Spike-specific TCR breadth and depth rose after two AZD1222 doses.

TCRdb's table, derived via immunoSEQ multiplex PCR, lists solely in-frame clones and lacks some. The sample holds fewer than 120,000 clones, just under 95% seen once. The source is an adult in good health. The chain uses TRBV4-1 and TRBJ2-7; D possibly corresponds to TRBD1 (5 bases). The material sequenced was peripheral blood, taken on day 0 of AZD1222 vaccination. The CDR3 DNA sequence: TGCGCCAGCAGCCATAAGGACACAGTATACGAGCAGTACTTC. This translates into CASSHKDTVYEQYF.